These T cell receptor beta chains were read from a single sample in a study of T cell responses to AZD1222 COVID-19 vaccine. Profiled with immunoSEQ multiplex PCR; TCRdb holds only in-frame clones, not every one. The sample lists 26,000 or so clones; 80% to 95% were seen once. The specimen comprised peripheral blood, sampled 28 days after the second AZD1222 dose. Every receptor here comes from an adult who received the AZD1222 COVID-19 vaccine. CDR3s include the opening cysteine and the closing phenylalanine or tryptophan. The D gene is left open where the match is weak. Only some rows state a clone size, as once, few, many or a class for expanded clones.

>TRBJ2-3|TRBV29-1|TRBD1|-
CSVPGQVTDTQYF
TGCAGCGTCCCCGGACAGGTTACAGATACGCAGTATTTT
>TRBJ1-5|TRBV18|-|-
CASSPAATGRGQPQHF
TGTGCCAGCTCACCAGCGGCAACAGGTAGAGGCCAGCCCCAGCATTTT
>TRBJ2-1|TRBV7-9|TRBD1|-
CASSFGTGRDNEQFF
TGTGCCAGCAGCTTCGGGACAGGGAGGGACAATGAGCAGTTCTTC
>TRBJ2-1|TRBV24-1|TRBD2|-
CATSDPGTSGLYNEQFF
TGTGCCACCAGTGATCCCGGGACTAGCGGACTCTACAATGAGCAGTTCTTC
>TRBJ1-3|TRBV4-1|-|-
CASSQGSGKYSGNTIYF
TGCGCCAGCAGCCAAGGGTCGGGAAAATACTCTGGAAACACCATATATTTT
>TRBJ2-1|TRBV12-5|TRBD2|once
CASGLSASGYNEQFF
TGTGCTAGTGGTTTGTCGGCTAGCGGGTACAATGAGCAGTTCTTC
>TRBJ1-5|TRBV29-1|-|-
CSVGLGRGSNQPQHF
TGCAGCGTTGGCCTGGGGAGAGGGAGCAATCAGCCCCAGCATTTT
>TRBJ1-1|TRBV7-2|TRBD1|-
CASSFTGTENTEAFF
TGTGCCAGCAGCTTTACCGGGACAGAGAACACTGAAGCTTTCTTT
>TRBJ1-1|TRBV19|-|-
CASTPTHDWNTEAFF
TGTGCCAGTACCCCCACGCACGACTGGAACACTGAAGCTTTCTTT
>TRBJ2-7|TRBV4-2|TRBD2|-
CASSQDKGTGGSYEQYF
TGTGCCAGCAGCCAAGATAAAGGAACGGGGGGCTCCTACGAGCAGTACTTC
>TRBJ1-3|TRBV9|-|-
CASSAQQGFPGNTIYF
TGTGCCAGCAGCGCCCAACAGGGTTTCCCTGGAAACACCATATATTTT
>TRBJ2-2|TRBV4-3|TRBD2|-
CASSQLAGKNTGELFF
TGCGCCAGCAGCCAACTAGCGGGGAAGAACACCGGGGAGCTGTTTTTT
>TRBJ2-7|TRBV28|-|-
CASRIGAYEQYF
TGTGCCAGCAGGATAGGGGCCTACGAGCAGTACTTC
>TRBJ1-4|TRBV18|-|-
CASSPTGGAEKLFF
TGTGCCAGCTCACCAACAGGAGGGGCCGAAAAACTGTTTTTT
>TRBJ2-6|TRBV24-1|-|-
CATSDPQVGAGANVLTF
TGTGCCACCAGTGATCCACAAGTGGGGGCTGGGGCCAACGTCCTGACTTTC
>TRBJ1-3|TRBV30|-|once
CAWSGGSGNTIYF
TGTGCCTGGAGTGGGGGTTCTGGAAACACCATATATTTT
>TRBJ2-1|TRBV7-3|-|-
CASSPGHNSYNEQFF
TGTGCCAGCAGCCCCGGACACAATTCTTACAATGAGCAGTTCTTC
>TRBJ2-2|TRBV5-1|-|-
CASRLASTGELFF
TGCGCCAGCCGGCTAGCCTCCACCGGGGAGCTGTTTTTT
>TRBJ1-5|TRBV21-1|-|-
CASSKPQGPYQPQHF
TGTGCCAGCAGCAAACCCCAGGGTCCGTATCAGCCCCAGCATTTT
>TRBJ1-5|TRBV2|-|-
CASSARGGNQPQHF
TGTGCCAGCAGTGCCCGCGGGGGCAATCAGCCCCAGCATTTT
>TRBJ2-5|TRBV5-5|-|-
CASSPWDNWVTQETQYF
TGTGCCAGCAGCCCTTGGGACAACTGGGTGACCCAAGAGACCCAGTACTTC
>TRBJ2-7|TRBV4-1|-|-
CASSQDGAGYSYEQYF
TGCGCCAGCAGCCAAGATGGGGCAGGGTACTCCTACGAGCAGTACTTC
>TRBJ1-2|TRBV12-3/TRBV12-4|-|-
CASSLTGSGYTF
TGTGCCAGCAGTCTAACAGGGAGTGGCTACACCTTC
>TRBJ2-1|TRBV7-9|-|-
CASSQQVEQFF
TGTGCCAGCAGCCAACAGGTTGAGCAGTTCTTC
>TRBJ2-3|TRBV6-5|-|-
CASSQTSTDTQYF
TGTGCCAGCAGTCAAACTAGCACAGATACGCAGTATTTT
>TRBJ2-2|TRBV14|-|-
CASSHGYTGELFF
TGTGCCAGCAGCCATGGTTACACCGGGGAGCTGTTTTTT
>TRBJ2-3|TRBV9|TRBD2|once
CASSTVPHRGVDTQYF
TGTGCCAGCAGCACCGTACCCCACCGGGGGGTAGATACGCAGTATTTT
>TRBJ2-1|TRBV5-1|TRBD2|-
CASSLGLAGNNEQFF
TGCGCCAGCAGCTTGGGGCTAGCGGGGAACAATGAGCAGTTCTTC
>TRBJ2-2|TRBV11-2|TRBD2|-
CASSRRGLAEYTGELFF
TGTGCCAGCAGCCGCCGAGGGCTAGCGGAGTACACCGGGGAGCTGTTTTTT
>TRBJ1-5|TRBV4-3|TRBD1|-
CASSQLRQGGPYSNQPQHF
TGCGCCAGCAGCCAACTTAGACAGGGCGGACCCTATAGCAATCAGCCCCAGCATTTT
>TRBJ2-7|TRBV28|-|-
CASSLQGYEQYF
TGTGCCAGCAGTTTGCAGGGCTACGAGCAGTACTTC
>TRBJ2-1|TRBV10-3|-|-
CAIRGGLPSDNEQFF
TGTGCCATCAGGGGGGGGCTCCCTTCAGACAATGAGCAGTTCTTC
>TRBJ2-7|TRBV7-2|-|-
CASSPKEGTGASYEQYF
TGTGCCAGCAGCCCAAAGGAGGGAACAGGTGCTTCCTACGAGCAGTACTTC
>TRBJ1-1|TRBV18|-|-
CASSPLGGTTGTEAFF
TGTGCCAGCTCACCGTTAGGGGGGACCACGGGCACTGAAGCTTTCTTT
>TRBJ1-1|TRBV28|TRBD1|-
CASRLLPGQGNTEAFF
TGTGCCAGCAGACTCCTCCCGGGACAGGGGAACACTGAAGCTTTCTTT
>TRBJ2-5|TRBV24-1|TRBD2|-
CATSDLTSGREETQYF
TGTGCCACCAGTGATTTAACTAGCGGGAGGGAGGAGACCCAGTACTTC
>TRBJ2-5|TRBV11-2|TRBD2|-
CASSLGTSGQETQYF
TGTGCCAGCAGCTTAGGGACTAGCGGGCAAGAGACCCAGTACTTC
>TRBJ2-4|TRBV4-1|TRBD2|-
CASSGTGLAAILAKNIQYF
TGCGCCAGCAGCGGAACTGGACTAGCGGCCATCTTAGCCAAAAACATTCAGTACTTC
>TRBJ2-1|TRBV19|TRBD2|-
CASSNPGLAGDEQFF
TGTGCCAGTAGTAATCCGGGACTAGCGGGCGATGAGCAGTTCTTC
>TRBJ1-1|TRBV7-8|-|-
CASSLLGPAVNTEAFF
TGTGCCAGCAGCTTATTGGGCCCGGCGGTGAACACTGAAGCTTTCTTT
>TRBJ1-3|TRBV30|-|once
CAWSVRYSSGNTIYF
TGTGCCTGGAGTGTAAGGTACAGCTCTGGAAACACCATATATTTT
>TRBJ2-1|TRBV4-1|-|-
CASSPQWPNEQFF
TGCGCCAGCAGCCCCCAATGGCCCAATGAGCAGTTCTTC
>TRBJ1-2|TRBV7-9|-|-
CASSYSGTNYGYTF
TGTGCCAGCAGTTATTCGGGGACAAACTATGGCTACACCTTC
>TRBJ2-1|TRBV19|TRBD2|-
CASSDLAGGNYNEQFF
TGTGCCAGTAGTGACTTGGCGGGAGGAAACTACAATGAGCAGTTCTTC